This T cell receptor beta chain was found in a study of blood T cells in healthy people across ages. Primers used in a second PCR of roughly 7 to 11 cycles were a sample-barcoded 5' primer and a J-beta primer mix. TCRdb reanalysed the 5' RACE reads using MiXCR and keeps one entry per CDR3 protein. The data show approximately 360,000 distinct CDR3 sequences, about 49% seen once. Germline assignment: CDR1 DFQATT and CDR2 SNEGSKA (reference sequence). Trimming took 0 bases from V and 6 from J; bases not matched to a gene: 10. The CDR3 is made up of 18 amino acids. This chain uses TRBV20-1 with TRBJ2-3; 15 positions match TRBD2. The source is a man aged 60-69 years in good health. Material: blood. CDR3 in DNA: TGCAGTGCTAGAGATGGGGGACTAGCGGGGGGACCTGGGGATACGCAGTATTTT. This codes for CSARDGGLAGGPGDTQYF.